The text below deals with one T cell receptor (beta chain). This record comes from a study of CD8 T cells in Susac syndrome. Across the study: The Susac syndrome patients were therapy-naive, on corticosteroids, or on intravenous immunoglobulin alone at blood draw.

Susac syndrome patients met recently defined diagnostic criteria for definite or probable disease. Negative isolation was used for CD8+ and CD4+ T cells, and FACS enrichment was applied to TEMRA cells. Germline V CDR1 and CDR2: GTSNPN, SVGIG (reference sequence). The CDR3 length is 15 residues. V lost 0 bases, J lost 6 bases, and 7 bases stayed unmatched. Random hexamers served to reverse transcribe roughly 0.45 to 1 ug RNA. A multiplex approach, immunoSEQ multiplex PCR, amplified TCR beta CDR3 across 54 Vbeta and 13 Jbeta. MiXCR, applied by TCRdb to the immunoSEQ multiplex PCR reads, yields one record per CDR3 protein. The sample shows around 81,000 distinct CDR3 sequences, about 93% of them seen only once.

Source material: CD8+ T cells from PBMCs. The V gene is TRBV30, the J gene TRBJ2-3; 9 nucleotides align to TRBD2. This clonotype originated in a human donor with Susac syndrome. The CDR3 sequence is CAWSVGLAGSDTQYF. CDR3 DNA: TGTGCCTGGAGTGTAGGCCTAGCGGGATCGGATACGCAGTATTTT.